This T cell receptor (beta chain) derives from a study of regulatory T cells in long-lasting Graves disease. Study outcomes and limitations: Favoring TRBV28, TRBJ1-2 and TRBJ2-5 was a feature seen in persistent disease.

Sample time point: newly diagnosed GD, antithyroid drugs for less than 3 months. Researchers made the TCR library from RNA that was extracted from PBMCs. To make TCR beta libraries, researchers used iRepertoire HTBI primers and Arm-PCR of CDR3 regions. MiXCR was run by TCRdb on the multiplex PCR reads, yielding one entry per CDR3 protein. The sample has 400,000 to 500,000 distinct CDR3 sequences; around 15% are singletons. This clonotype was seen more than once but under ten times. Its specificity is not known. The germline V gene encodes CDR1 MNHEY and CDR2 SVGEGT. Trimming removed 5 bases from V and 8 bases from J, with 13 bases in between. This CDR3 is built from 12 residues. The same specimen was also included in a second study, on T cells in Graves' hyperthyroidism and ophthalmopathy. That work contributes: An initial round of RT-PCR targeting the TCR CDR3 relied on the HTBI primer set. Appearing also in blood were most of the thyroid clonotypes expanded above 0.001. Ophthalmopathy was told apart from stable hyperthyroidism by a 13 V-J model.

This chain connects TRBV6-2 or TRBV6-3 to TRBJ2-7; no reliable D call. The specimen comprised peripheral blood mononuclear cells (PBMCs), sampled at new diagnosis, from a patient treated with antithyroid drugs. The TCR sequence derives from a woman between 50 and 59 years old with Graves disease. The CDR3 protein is CASSEAVSQQYF. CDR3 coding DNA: TGTGCCAGCAGTGAAGCTGTGAGCCAGCAGTACTTC.